Below, 22 T cell receptor beta chains from the same sample are listed, as sequenced in a study of blood T cell repertoires in COVID-19. Sequencing used immunoSEQ multiplex PCR; TCRdb keeps in-frame clones, though not all of them. This sample has under 200,000 clones, with approximately 87% found just once. Sequencing was done on a sample of peripheral blood. These receptors were collected from a man between 18 and 29 years old with active or convalescent COVID-19.

The gene calls are TRBV24-1 and TRBJ1-2; a possible D gene is TRBD1 (6 bases). The CDR3 runs 12 residues. V gave up 3 bases and J gave up 7 bases, with 8 bases separating them. Germline values: CDR1 KGHDR, CDR2 SFDVKD. DNA for the CDR3: TGTGCCACCAGTGATACAGGGTTTGGCTACACCTTC. Its protein is CATSDTGFGYTF.

This clone has only one observation. The V gene is TRBV11-2, the J gene TRBJ1-5; no clear D. The ends were cut back, 1 base at V and 0 bases at J, with 10 bases in the middle. The CDR3 spans 16 residues. Per the germline V gene, CDR1 is SGHAT and CDR2 is FQNNGV. CDR3 in amino acids: CASSLGTAYSNQPQHF. The CDR3 DNA reads as TGTGCCAGCAGCTTAGGGACTGCGTATAGCAATCAGCCCCAGCATTTT.

About this clone: At one of its ends the junction is not consistent with the germline gene, which may arise from a read error. The V call is TRBV5-1, the J call TRBJ1-1; D call uncertain. The V gene's germline CDR1 is SGHRS and CDR2 YFSETQ. This CDR3 spans 14 amino acids. The CDR3 DNA follows: TGCGCCAGCAGGTTGGGAGGGATGAACACTGAAGCTTTCTTT. It is translated as CASRLGGMNTEAFF.

The chain joins TRBV10-3 to TRBJ1-5; 9 bases are a match to TRBD1. The CDR3 runs 14 residues. V shed 3 bases and J 4 bases; nucleotides not matched to a gene: 1. Germline V gene data show CDR1 as ENHRY and CDR2 as SYGVKD. The CDR3 sequence: CAISEGTGNQPQHF. The CDR3 DNA follows: TGTGCCATCAGTGAAGGGACAGGGAATCAGCCCCAGCATTTT.

In its sample, this clone was seen once. The V gene is TRBV7-3, the J gene TRBJ2-2; D may be TRBD1 (6 bases). CDR1 and CDR2 (germline): SGHTA, FQGTGA. V gave up 7 bases and J gave up 0 bases, with 15 bases separating them. The CDR3 loop spans 16 amino acids. For the CDR3, the DNA is TGTGCCAGCACGACCCCCGGGACATCGAACACCGGGGAGCTGTTTTTT. Amino acid sequence: CASTTPGTSNTGELFF.

The rearrangement uses TRBV29-1 and TRBJ2-7; TRBD1 agrees at 9 bases. The CDR3 length is 13 residues. CDR1 is SQVTM and CDR2 is ANQGSEA in the germline V gene. J lost 7 bases, V lost 5 bases, and 9 bases had no gene match. The CDR3 bases are TGCAGCGTTTCTACAGGGGGCGCGGGGGAGCAGTACGTC. Translating gives CSVSTGGAGEQYV.

This clone was seen only a few times. The chain links TRBV4-2 to TRBJ2-7; D is unclear. CDR3 size: 14 residues. Germline V lookup: CDR1 LGHNA, CDR2 YNFKEQ. V was cut by 2 bases and J by 5 bases, with 13 bases left in between. CDR3 in amino acids: CASSQSSRPHEQYF. Written as DNA, the CDR3 is TGTGCCAGCAGCCAATCTAGTAGACCCCACGAGCAGTACTTC.

The chain combines TRBV3-1 (or the pseudogene TRBV3-2) with TRBJ2-5, with a possible D match to TRBD2 (6 bases). The germline V gene encodes CDR1 LGHDT and CDR2 YNNKEL (reference sequence). The CDR3 consists of 15 residues. Trimming took off 0 bases at V and 1 base at J, with 9 bases between the two ends. The CDR3 protein is CASSQEGGAQETQYF. CDR3 sequence (DNA): TGTGCCAGCAGCCAAGAAGGCGGGGCCCAAGAGACCCAGTACTTC.

The chain links TRBV19 to TRBJ2-1; 10 nucleotides agree with TRBD2. CDR3 length equals 16 residues. Germline V CDR1 and CDR2: LNHDA, SQIVND (reference sequence). The junction had 2 bases not matched to a gene; V was cut back by 0 bases and J by 3 bases. CDR3 sequence (DNA): TGTGCCAGTAGTATAGACAGCGGGGGGGTCTACAATGAGCAGTTCTTC. It yields the protein CASSIDSGGVYNEQFF.

The sample holds a few counts of this clone. The gene calls are TRBV4-3 and TRBJ1-6; TRBD1 matches 11 bases. This CDR3 comprises 17 residues. CDR1 is LGHNA and CDR2 is YSLEER in the germline V gene. The V gene end was trimmed by 0 bases and the J gene end by 10 bases; junction bases not matched to a gene: 8. This CDR3 is CASSQDRGQGGSSPLHF. The CDR3 bases are TGCGCCAGCAGCCAAGATCGGGGACAGGGGGGTTCCTCACCCCTCCACTTT.

This clone was detected only once. Other DNA sequences within the sample encode an identical CDR3. This rearrangement joins TRBV27 to TRBJ2-5, with D possibly TRBD1 on 6 matching bases. The V gene's germline CDR1 is MNHEY and CDR2 SMNVEV (reference sequence). Trimming cost V 10 bases and J 4 bases, with 22 bases left between them. This CDR3 is 15 amino acids long. The CDR3 reads CATTRVGARRETQYF. DNA for the CDR3: TGTGCCACGACGAGAGTGGGGGCGCGGAGAGAGACCCAGTACTTC.

The J gene is TRBJ2-7, the V gene TRBV7-9, with 7 bases lining up with TRBD1. The CDR3 consists of 18 residues. Germline V gene lookup returns CDR1 SEHNR and CDR2 FQNEAQ (reference sequence). V was clipped by 4 bases and J by 2 bases; unmatched bases: 17. The CDR3 is CASSWGPEARGLPYEQYF. The DNA of the CDR3 is TGTGCCAGCAGCTGGGGCCCGGAGGCCAGGGGGTTACCCTACGAGCAGTACTTC.

The V call is TRBV5-5, the J call TRBJ1-2, with a weak D call TRBD1 (5 bases). V shed 0 bases and J shed 4 bases, with 10 bases lying between them. The CDR3 contains 14 residues. Germline V CDR1 and CDR2: SGHKS, YYEKEE (reference sequence). The CDR3 loop is CASSLGQGLYGYTF. The CDR3 DNA is TGTGCCAGCAGCTTGGGTCAGGGCCTCTATGGCTACACCTTC.

The chain links TRBV20-1 to TRBJ1-5; tentatively, D is TRBD1 (5 bases). Trimming took 6 bases from V and 7 from J, leaving 19 bases between them. The germline gives CDR1 DFQATT, CDR2 SNEGSKA (reference sequence). The CDR3 has 14 residues. The CDR3 DNA reads as TGCAGTGCCAGTTGGTTTTTCGGGGGACAGCCCCAGCATTTT. This codes for CSASWFFGGQPQHF.

This sequence joins TRBV5-8 and TRBJ1-1; a possible D gene is TRBD1 (5 bases). The germline V gene encodes CDR1 SGHTS and CDR2 YDEGEE. The CDR3 extends over 15 amino acids. V lost 0 bases, J lost 0 bases, and 9 bases lay in between. CDR3 protein: CASSLDTGMNTEAFF. The DNA for the CDR3 is TGTGCCAGCAGCTTGGATACAGGAATGAACACTGAAGCTTTCTTT.

V usage is TRBV11-3 and J usage is TRBJ1-2, with D uncertain. The V and J ends lost 6 bases and 0 bases respectively, with 5 bases between them. CDR3 length: 12 amino acids. In germline, CDR1 is SGHNT, CDR2 YENEEA. The CDR3 spells CASSSTNYGYTF. In DNA form, the CDR3 reads TGTGCCAGCAGTAGTACTAACTATGGCTACACCTTC.

The chain couples TRBV7-9 to TRBJ2-4; D call uncertain. Trimming pared 0 bases from V and 3 bases from J, leaving 6 bases between. The CDR3 has 14 residues. The germline gives CDR1 SEHNR, CDR2 FQNEAQ (reference sequence). The CDR3 reads CASSLAPGKNIQYF. The CDR3 coding sequence is TGTGCCAGCAGCTTAGCCCCGGGCAAAAACATTCAGTACTTC.

The rearrangement joins TRBV7-9 to TRBJ2-7; possible D gene TRBD2, 6 bases. Germline loops: CDR1 SEHNR, CDR2 FQNEAQ (reference sequence). With 4 bases removed from V and 5 bases from J, the gap between germline ends came to 9 bases. The CDR3 runs 12 residues. CDR3 in DNA: TGTGCCAGCAGCTCCTCGGGGGACGAGCAGTACTTC. Translation gives CASSSSGDEQYF.

Here the CDR3 reads CATKGTSWNEQFF. Written as DNA, the CDR3 is TGTGCCACCAAAGGGACTAGCTGGAATGAGCAGTTCTTC. The rearrangement joins TRBV24-1 to TRBJ2-1, with 9 nucleotides matching TRBD2. Looked up from germline, CDR1 is KGHDR and CDR2 is SFDVKD. The junction had 5 bases not matched to a gene; V was cut back by 8 bases and J by 7 bases. This CDR3 spans 13 amino acids.

In nucleotides, the CDR3 is TGCAGCGGGAGCGTGGGGAACACTGAAGCTTTCTTT. This gives the protein CSGSVGNTEAFF. The genes are TRBV29-1 and TRBJ1-1; D not resolved. CDR3 length: 12 residues. The V end lost 7 bases, the J end lost 1 base, and 10 bases lay between the germline ends. The germline gives CDR1 SQVTM, CDR2 ANQGSEA.

The chain couples TRBV10-2 to TRBJ2-2; TRBD2 agrees at 15 bases. The CDR3 consists of 17 residues. Germline assignment: CDR1 WSHSY and CDR2 SAAADI. V lost 7 bases to trimming and J lost 3 bases; unmatched junction nucleotides: 6. CDR3 sequence: CASTEGLAGGYTGELFF. In DNA form, the CDR3 reads TGCGCCAGCACCGAGGGACTAGCGGGGGGTTACACCGGGGAGCTGTTTTTT.

The chain recombines TRBV2 with TRBJ1-2; D is uncertain. V was pared by 8 bases and J by 3 bases, with 10 bases between. CDR3 length equals 12 residues. Germline CDR1 and CDR2: SNHLY and FYNNEI. Here the CDR3 reads CASSIVDYGYTF. The CDR3 DNA sequence: TGTGCCAGCTCCATCGTAGACTATGGCTACACCTTC.